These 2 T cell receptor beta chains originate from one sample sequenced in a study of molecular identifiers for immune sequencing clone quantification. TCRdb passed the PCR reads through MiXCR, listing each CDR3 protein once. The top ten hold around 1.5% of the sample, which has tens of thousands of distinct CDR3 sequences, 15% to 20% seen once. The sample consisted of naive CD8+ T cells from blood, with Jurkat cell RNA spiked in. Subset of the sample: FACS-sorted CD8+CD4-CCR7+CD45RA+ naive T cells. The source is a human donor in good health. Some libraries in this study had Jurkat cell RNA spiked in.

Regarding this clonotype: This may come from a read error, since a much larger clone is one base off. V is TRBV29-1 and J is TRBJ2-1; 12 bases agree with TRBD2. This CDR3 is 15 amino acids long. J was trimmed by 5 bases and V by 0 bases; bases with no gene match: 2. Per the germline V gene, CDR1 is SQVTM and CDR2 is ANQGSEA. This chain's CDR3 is CSVEERLAGDNEQFF. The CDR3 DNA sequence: TGCAGCGTTGAAGAACGACTAGCGGGAGACAATGAGCAGTTCTTC.

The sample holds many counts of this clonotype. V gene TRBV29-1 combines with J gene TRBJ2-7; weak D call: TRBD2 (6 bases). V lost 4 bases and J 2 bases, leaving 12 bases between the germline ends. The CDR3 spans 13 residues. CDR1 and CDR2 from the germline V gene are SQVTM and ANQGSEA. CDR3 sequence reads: CSVALANTYEQYF. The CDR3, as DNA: TGCAGCGTTGCCCTAGCGAATACCTACGAGCAGTACTTC.